This TCR beta chain was obtained from a study of T-cell reconstitution after alpha-beta-depleted transplantation in children. CDR3 length: 17 amino acids. From germline, CDR1 is DFQATT and CDR2 SNEGSKA (reference sequence). The V end was cut by 0 bases, the J end by 2 bases, with 18 bases between. This clonotype was seen repeatedly, ten times or more. TCRbeta library preparation incorporated unique molecular identifiers. TCRdb re-called the PCR reads through MiXCR, storing one row per CDR3 protein. Altogether 900,000 or so distinct CDR3 sequences are present, 16% being singletons, with the ten largest covering 5%.

The chain uses TRBV20-1 and TRBJ2-3, with D possibly matching TRBD1 (5 bases). The sequencing used PBMCs, mostly from graft donor cells, collected 360 days after TCRalphabeta/CD19-depleted stem cell transplant. This TCR was sampled from a male patient younger than 18 who had a stem cell transplant for acute lymphoblastic leukemia, so the T cells may come from the graft donor. The CDR3 sequence is CSARDGANPTYTDTQYF. As DNA, the CDR3 is TGCAGTGCTAGAGATGGGGCCAACCCTACTTACACAGATACGCAGTATTTT.